The sequence of this T cell receptor beta chain was determined in a study of blood T cell repertoires in COVID-19. Study details: Both acute and convalescent COVID-19 samples were obtained from the United States, Italy and Spain.

This CDR3 has 16 residues. With V trimmed by 0 bases and J by 0 bases, 4 bases remained unmatched. Germline CDR1 is MNHEY and CDR2 is SVGAGI. How the authors handled the data: Counts of nucleated cells, estimated from reference gene primer amplification, were obtained. The assay was immunoSEQ multiplex PCR, and TCRdb's table has in-frame clones only and misses some. The V and J calls and clone size are taken from that table; D and trimming were inferred from the DNA. Among a few hundred thousand clones listed, roughly 82% were seen once. V and J are TRBV6-5 and TRBJ1-2, with 7 bases identical to TRBD1. The material sequenced was peripheral blood. This receptor was taken from a woman between 40 and 50 years old who had recovered from COVID-19. CDR3 region: CASSYSWTGANYGYTF. In DNA, the CDR3 is TGTGCCAGCAGTTACTCGTGGACAGGAGCTAACTATGGCTACACCTTC.